What follows describes a single TCR beta chain. Its antigen is still unknown. The data originate from a study of T cell clones after liver transplantation. Study details: Three of the eight recipients were HCV-positive; the rest had non-autoimmune, non-viral transplant indications.

Sequencing used immunoSEQ multiplex PCR; TCRdb keeps in-frame clones, though not all of them. The data hold roughly 73,000 clones, with 80% observed a single time. With 1 base removed from V and 3 bases from J, the gap between germline ends came to 7 bases. CDR1 is LNHNV and CDR2 is YYDKDF in the germline V gene (reference sequence). The length of the CDR3 is 14 residues. Study results and limitations: Migration into the graft, not deletion, may explain lost graft donor-reactive T cells. These preliminary findings come from unstandardized post-transplant sampling times.

The chain has TRBV15 and TRBJ1-5; D remains unclear. The starting material was CD4+ T cells from blood, obtained before liver transplant. The TCR sequence derives from a human donor who received a liver transplant. The CDR3 sequence: CATSRGGYNQPQHF. CDR3 nucleotide sequence: TGTGCCACCAGCAGAGGGGGTTACAATCAGCCCCAGCATTTT. Drawing the rest from reference TRBV15 and TRBJ1-5, the complete variable domain is DAMVIQNPRYQVTQFGKPVTLSCSQTLNHNVMYWYQQKSSQAPKLLFHYYDKDFNNEADTPDNFQSRRPNTSFCFLDIRSPGLGDTAMYLCATSRGGYNQPQHFGDGTRLSIL.